This TCR beta chain emerged from a study of technical replicates of blood from several donors. The data were produced by immunoSEQ multiplex PCR, yet TCRdb's version contains in-frame clones alone and is incomplete. The data show under 90,000 clones, about 92% seen once. Trimming shortened V by 4 bases and J by 3 bases, and 19 bases separated the two germline ends. The CDR3 extends over 16 amino acids. Germline V gene sequence: CDR1 SGDLS, CDR2 YYNGEE. The material sequenced was T cells isolated from PBMCs. The V call is TRBV9, the J call TRBJ1-2; TRBD1 is a possible D gene (5 bases). The sequence was obtained from a human donor in good health. CDR3 nucleotide sequence: TGTGCCAGCAGCCAAACCCCGGGGGGAGGAGACTATGGCTACACCTTC. Translation gives CASSQTPGGGDYGYTF.